This is a list of T cell receptor beta chains from one sample in a study of Ad26.COV2.S vaccination and SARS-CoV-2 variants. Produced via immunoSEQ multiplex PCR; TCRdb's table is partial and in-frame only. The sample lists about 440,000 clones; 90% were seen once. The sequencing used peripheral blood, collected in a trial of Ad26.COV2.S vaccine versus placebo. The receptor set was obtained from a person between 18 and 65 years old who received the Ad26.COV2.S COVID-19 vaccine or a placebo. The CDR3 runs from the conserved cysteine through the conserved F or W. D genes are given only for firm matches. Not all rows give a size; the values are once, few, many and, for expanded clones, a class.

NA,TRBV7-9,NA,TRBJ1-1,TGTGCCAGCAGCTTATTAGGGGTGGATGAAGCTTTCTTT,CASSLLGVDEAFF
NA,TRBV29-1,NA,TRBJ1-1,TGCAGCGTAGCAGGAAAAATGAACACTGAAGCTTTCTTT,CSVAGKMNTEAFF
NA,TRBV30,NA,TRBJ2-5,TGTGCCTGGGGCCCCTCAGAGACCCAGTACTTC,CAWGPSETQYF
NA,TRBV30,NA,TRBJ1-3,TGTGCCTGGGACATTGCTGGAAACACCATATATTTT,CAWDIAGNTIYF
TRBD1,TRBV6-5,NA,TRBJ2-2,TGTGCCAGCAGTTACCCCACAGGGGGCGCCACCGGGGAGCTGTTTTTT,CASSYPTGGATGELFF
NA,TRBV7-2,NA,TRBJ2-5,TGTGCCAGCAGCTTTCAGATCGGGGGGCCAGAGACCCAGTACTTC,CASSFQIGGPETQYF
NA,TRBV7-9,NA,TRBJ2-7,TGTGCCAGCAGCTTCGGGGGGCAAGAGCAGTACTTC,CASSFGGQEQYF
TRBD2,TRBV7-9,NA,TRBJ2-7,TGTGCCAGCAGCTTACTAGCGGGAGACGGGCTGGGGTACGAGCAGTACTTC,CASSLLAGDGLGYEQYF
TRBD1,TRBV28,NA,TRBJ1-1,TGTGCCAGCAGTTCCAGGCGGACAGGGTGGCTGAACACTGAAGCTTTCTTT,CASSSRRTGWLNTEAFF
TRBD1,TRBV29-1,NA,TRBJ1-3,TGCAGCGTGAACCGGGACAGCTCTGGAAACACCATATATTTT,CSVNRDSSGNTIYF
TRBD2,TRBV6-2/TRBV6-3,NA,TRBJ2-1,TGTGCCAGCAGTTACTCTACTAGCGGGAGTTCTGAGCAGTTCTTC,CASSYSTSGSSEQFF
NA,TRBV6-2/TRBV6-3,once,TRBJ2-3,TGTGCCAGCAGTGGTGCAGATACGCAGTATTTT,CASSGADTQYF
TRBD1,TRBV15,NA,TRBJ1-3,TGTGCCACCAGCAGGACAGGGGGCTCCTCTGGAAACACCATATATTTT,CATSRTGGSSGNTIYF
NA,TRBV19,once,TRBJ2-4,TGTGCCAGTAGTAACGGATTAGCCAAAAACATTCAGTACTTC,CASSNGLAKNIQYF
NA,TRBV27,NA,TRBJ2-7,TGTGCCAGCAGTTTGGTCTACGAGCAGTACTTC,CASSLVYEQYF